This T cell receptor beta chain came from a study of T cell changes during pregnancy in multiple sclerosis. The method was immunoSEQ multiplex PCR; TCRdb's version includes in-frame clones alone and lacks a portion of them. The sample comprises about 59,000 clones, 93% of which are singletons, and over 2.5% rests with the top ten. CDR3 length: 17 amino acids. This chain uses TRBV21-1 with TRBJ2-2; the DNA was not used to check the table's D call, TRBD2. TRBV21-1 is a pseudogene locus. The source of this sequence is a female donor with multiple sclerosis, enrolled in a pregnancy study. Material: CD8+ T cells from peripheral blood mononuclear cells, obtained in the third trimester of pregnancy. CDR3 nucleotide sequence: TGTGCCAGCAGCAAATGGGGGGCGGGAGGGTACACCGGGGAGCTGTTTTTT. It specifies CASSKWGAGGYTGELFF.